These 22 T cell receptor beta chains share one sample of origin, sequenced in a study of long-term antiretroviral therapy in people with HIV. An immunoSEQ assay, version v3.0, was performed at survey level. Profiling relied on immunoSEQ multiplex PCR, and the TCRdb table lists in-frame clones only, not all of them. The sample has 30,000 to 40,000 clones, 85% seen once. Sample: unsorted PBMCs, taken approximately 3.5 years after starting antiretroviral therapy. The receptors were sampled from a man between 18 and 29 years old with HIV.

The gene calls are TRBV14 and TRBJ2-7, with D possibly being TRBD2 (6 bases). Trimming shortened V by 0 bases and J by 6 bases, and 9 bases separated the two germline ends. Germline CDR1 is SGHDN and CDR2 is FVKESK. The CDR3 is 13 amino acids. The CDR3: CASSQDRGGEQYF. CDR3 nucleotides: TGTGCCAGCAGCCAAGATCGGGGAGGCGAGCAGTACTTC.

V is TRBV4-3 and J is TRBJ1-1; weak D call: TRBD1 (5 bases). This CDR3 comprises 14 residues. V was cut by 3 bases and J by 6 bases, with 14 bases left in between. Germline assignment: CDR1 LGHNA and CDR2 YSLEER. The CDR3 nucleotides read TGCGCCAGCAGCCACGGTCTGGGGGAACCTGAAGCTTTCTTT. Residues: CASSHGLGEPEAFF.

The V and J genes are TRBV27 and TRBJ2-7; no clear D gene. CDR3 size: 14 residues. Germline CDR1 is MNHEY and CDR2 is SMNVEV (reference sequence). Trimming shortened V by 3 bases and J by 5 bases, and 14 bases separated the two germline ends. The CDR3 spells CASSLSVVRNEQYF. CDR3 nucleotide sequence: TGTGCCAGCAGTTTGTCCGTAGTCAGGAACGAGCAGTACTTC.

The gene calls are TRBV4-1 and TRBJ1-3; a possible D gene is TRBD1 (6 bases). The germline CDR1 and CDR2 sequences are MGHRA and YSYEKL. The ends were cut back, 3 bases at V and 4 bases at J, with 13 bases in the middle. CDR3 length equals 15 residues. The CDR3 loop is CASSQKPGAGNTIYF. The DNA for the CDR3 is TGCGCCAGCAGCCAGAAGCCAGGGGCAGGAAACACCATATATTTT.

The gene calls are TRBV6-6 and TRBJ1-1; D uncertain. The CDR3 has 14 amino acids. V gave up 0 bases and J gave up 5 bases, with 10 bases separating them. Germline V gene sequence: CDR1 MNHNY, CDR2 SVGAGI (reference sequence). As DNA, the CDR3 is TGTGCCAGCAGTTACTCTGGGTTGAGGACTGAAGCTTTCTTT. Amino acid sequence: CASSYSGLRTEAFF.

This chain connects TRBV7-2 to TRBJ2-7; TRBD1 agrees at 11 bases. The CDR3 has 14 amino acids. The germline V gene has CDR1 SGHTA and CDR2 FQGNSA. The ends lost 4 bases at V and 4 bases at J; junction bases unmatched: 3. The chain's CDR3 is CASSWGQGVYEQYF. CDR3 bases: TGTGCCAGCAGCTGGGGACAGGGGGTATACGAGCAGTACTTC.

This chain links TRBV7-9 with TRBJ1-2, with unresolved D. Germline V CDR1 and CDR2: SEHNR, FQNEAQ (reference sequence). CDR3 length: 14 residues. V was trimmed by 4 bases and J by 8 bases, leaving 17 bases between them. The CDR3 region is CASSSQIGRSGYTF. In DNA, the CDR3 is TGTGCCAGCAGCTCCCAAATCGGACGTTCGGGCTACACCTTC.

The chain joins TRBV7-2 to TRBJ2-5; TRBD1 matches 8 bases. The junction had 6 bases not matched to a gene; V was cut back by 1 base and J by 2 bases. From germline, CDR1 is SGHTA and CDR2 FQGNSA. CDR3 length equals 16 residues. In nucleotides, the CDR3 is TGTGCCAGCAGCTTAGGGCAGGGGGCGGGACAAGAGACCCAGTACTTC. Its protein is CASSLGQGAGQETQYF.

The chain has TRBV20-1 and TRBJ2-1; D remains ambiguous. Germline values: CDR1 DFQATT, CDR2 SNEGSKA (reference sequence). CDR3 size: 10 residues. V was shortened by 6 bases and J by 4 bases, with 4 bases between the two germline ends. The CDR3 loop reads CSAAYNEQFF. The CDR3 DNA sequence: TGCAGTGCAGCGTACAATGAGCAGTTCTTC.

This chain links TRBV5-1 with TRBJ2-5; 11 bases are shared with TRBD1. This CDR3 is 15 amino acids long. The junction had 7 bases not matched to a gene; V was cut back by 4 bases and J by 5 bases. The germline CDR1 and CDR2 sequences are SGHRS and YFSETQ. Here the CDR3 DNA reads TGCGCCAGCAGCGACGGACAGGGGGCGAGGGAGACCCAGTACTTC. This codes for CASSDGQGARETQYF.

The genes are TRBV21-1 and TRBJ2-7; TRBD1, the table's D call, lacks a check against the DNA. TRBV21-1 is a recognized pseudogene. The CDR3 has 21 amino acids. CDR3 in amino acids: CASSKNSTGTGGTNMDYEQYF. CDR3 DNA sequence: TGTGCCAGCAGCAAAAATTCCACCGGGACAGGGGGTACGAATATGGACTACGAGCAGTACTTC.

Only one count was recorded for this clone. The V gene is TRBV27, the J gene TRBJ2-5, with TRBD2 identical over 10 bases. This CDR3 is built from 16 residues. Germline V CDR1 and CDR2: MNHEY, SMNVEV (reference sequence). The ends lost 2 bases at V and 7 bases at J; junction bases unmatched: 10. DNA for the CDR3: TGTGCCAGCAGTTTAAGCCCCAGCGGGGGGGCAGGGACCCAGTACTTC. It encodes CASSLSPSGGAGTQYF.

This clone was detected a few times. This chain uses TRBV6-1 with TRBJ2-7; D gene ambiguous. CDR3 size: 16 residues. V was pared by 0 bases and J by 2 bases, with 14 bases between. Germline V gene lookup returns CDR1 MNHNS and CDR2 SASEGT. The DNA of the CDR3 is TGTGCCAGCAGTGAAGCGCGCGGTTCAGGACCCTACGAGCAGTACTTC. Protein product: CASSEARGSGPYEQYF.

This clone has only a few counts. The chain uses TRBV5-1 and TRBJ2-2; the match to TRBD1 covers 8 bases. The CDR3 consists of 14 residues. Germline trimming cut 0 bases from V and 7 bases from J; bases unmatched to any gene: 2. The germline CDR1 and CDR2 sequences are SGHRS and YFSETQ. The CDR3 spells CASSLGQGYGELFF. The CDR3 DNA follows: TGCGCCAGCAGCTTGGGACAGGGGTACGGGGAGCTGTTTTTT.

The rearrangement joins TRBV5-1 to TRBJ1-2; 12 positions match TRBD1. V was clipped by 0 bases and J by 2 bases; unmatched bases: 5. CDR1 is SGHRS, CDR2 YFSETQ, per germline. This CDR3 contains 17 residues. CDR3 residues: CASSLEGTGGANYGYTF. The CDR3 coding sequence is TGCGCCAGCAGCTTGGAGGGGACAGGGGGCGCGAACTATGGCTACACCTTC.

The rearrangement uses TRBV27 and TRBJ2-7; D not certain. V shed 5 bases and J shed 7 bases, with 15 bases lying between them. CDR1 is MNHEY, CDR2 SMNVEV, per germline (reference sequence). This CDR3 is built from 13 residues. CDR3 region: CASSMGKVGEQYF. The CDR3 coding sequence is TGTGCCAGCAGTATGGGAAAGGTCGGAGAGCAGTACTTC.

The CDR3 sequence is CASSVVDNNEQFF. The DNA of the CDR3 is TGTGCCAGCAGCGTAGTGGACAACAATGAGCAGTTCTTC. This chain connects TRBV9 to TRBJ2-1; tentatively, D is TRBD1 (5 bases). Per the germline V gene, CDR1 is SGDLS and CDR2 is YYNGEE. CDR3 size: 13 residues. The V gene lost 0 bases and the J gene lost 5 bases, with 6 bases spanning the gap. Complete variable domain (other parts from reference TRBV9 and TRBJ2-1): DSGVTQTPKHLITATGQRVTLRCSPRSGDLSVYWYQQSLDQGLQFLIQYYNGEERAKGNILERFSAQQFPDLHSELNLSSLELGDSALYFCASSVVDNNEQFFGPGTRLTVL.

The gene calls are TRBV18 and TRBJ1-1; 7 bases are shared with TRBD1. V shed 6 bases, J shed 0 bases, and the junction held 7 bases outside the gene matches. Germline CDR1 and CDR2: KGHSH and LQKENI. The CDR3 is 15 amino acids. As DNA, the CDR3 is TGTGCCAGCTCCCTTGGGGGACAGATGAACACTGAAGCTTTCTTT. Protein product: CASSLGGQMNTEAFF.

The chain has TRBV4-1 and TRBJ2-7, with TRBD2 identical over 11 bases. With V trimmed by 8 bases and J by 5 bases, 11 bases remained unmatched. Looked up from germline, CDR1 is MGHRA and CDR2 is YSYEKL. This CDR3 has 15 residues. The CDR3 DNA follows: TGCGCCAGCCCCGGACTAGCGGGTGTGCCAGACGAGCAGTACTTC. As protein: CASPGLAGVPDEQYF.

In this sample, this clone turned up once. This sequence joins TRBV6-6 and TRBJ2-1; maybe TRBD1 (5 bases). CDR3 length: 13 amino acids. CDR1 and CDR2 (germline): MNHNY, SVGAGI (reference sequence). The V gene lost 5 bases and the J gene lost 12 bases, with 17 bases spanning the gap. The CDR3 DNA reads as TGTGCCAGCAGTAACCACGACAGCTCGGCGCAGTTCTTC. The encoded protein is CASSNHDSSAQFF.

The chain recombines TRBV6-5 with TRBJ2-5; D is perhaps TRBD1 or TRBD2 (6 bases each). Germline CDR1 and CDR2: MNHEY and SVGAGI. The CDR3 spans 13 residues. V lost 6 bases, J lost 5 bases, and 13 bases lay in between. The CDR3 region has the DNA TGTGCCAGCAGCACCGGGGGCCAGGAGACCCAGTACTTC. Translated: CASSTGGQETQYF.

The CDR3: CASSPPYNEQFF. The CDR3 DNA reads as TGTGCCAGCAGCCCCCCTTACAATGAGCAGTTCTTC. This rearrangement joins TRBV13 to TRBJ2-1, with D uncertain. V was pared by 5 bases and J by 4 bases, with 6 bases between. Germline CDR1 PRHDT, CDR2 FYEKMQ (reference sequence). The CDR3 runs to 12 residues.